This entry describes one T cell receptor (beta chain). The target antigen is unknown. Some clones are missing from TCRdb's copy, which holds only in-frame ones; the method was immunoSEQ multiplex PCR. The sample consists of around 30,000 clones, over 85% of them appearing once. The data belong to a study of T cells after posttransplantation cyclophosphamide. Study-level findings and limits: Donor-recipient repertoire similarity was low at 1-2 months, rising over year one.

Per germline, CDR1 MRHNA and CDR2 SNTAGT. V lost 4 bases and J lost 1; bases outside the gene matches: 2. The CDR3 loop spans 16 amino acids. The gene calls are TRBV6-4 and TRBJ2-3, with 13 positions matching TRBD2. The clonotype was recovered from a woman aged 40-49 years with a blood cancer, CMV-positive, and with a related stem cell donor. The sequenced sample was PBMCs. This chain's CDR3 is CASSGTSGGGTDTQYF. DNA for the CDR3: TGTGCCAGCAGTGGGACTAGCGGGGGAGGCACAGATACGCAGTATTTT.